These 5 T cell receptor beta chains were sequenced from one sample in a study of blood T cells in healthy people across ages. Sample-barcoded 5' priming and a J-beta primer mix drove a second PCR of roughly 7 to 11 cycles. TCRdb itself ran the 5' RACE reads through MiXCR, one entry per CDR3 protein. The top ten clones hold about 8% of a sample with 1.5 million to 2 million distinct CDR3 sequences, 28% of them seen once. The source material was blood. These receptors were taken from a woman aged 25 to 45 in good health.

As to this clonotype: The CDR3 does not end in the conserved phenylalanine or tryptophan, so this is likely a read error. The chain joins TRBV5-1 to TRBJ2-5, with unresolved D. The DNA end is more similar to TRBJ2-4, so the J call may be wrong. Looked up from germline, CDR1 is SGHRS and CDR2 is YFSETQ. The CDR3 loop spans 14 amino acids. CDR3 DNA sequence: TGCGCCAGCAGCTTGGGGGGTTCCAAAAACATTCAGTACTAC. As protein: CASSLGGSKNIQYY.

This clonotype came up a few times. This rearrangement joins TRBV3-1 to TRBJ1-2, with 7 positions matching TRBD1. The V gene end was trimmed by 4 bases and the J gene end by 4 bases; junction bases not matched to a gene: 9. This CDR3 has 15 residues. CDR1 LGHDT and CDR2 YNNKEL come from the germline V gene (reference sequence). The CDR3: CASSRRQGSLYGYTF. CDR3 in DNA: TGTGCCAGCAGCCGAAGACAGGGCTCTCTCTATGGCTACACCTTC.

This clonotype was observed a handful of times. The rearrangement uses TRBV18 and TRBJ2-2; perhaps TRBD1 as D (6 bases). Germline CDR1 and CDR2: KGHSH and LQKENI. The V end lost 4 bases, the J end lost 0 bases, and 21 bases lay between the germline ends. The CDR3 spans 19 residues. The CDR3 reads CASSRRETGTLANTGELFF. DNA of the CDR3: TGTGCCAGCTCACGCAGGGAGACCGGGACACTCGCGAACACCGGGGAGCTGTTTTTT.

This clonotype was seen a few times. A much bigger clone sits one base away, suggesting this may be a read error. V and J are TRBV12-3 or TRBV12-4 and TRBJ2-5; 7 nucleotides agree with TRBD1. V shed 6 bases, J shed 11 bases, and the junction held 18 bases outside the gene matches. The CDR3 has 15 amino acids. Here the CDR3 reads CASRIDITGDNEQYF. CDR3 nucleotide sequence: TGTGCCAGCAGGATCGACATTACAGGGGACAATGAGCAGTACTTC.

Written as DNA, the CDR3 is TGTGCCAGCAGCTTAGTAGGCCTCATGAACACTGAAGCTTTCTTT. Translation: CASSLVGLMNTEAFF. The chain employs TRBV5-6 and TRBJ1-1; D gene uncertain. V dropped 2 bases and J dropped 0 bases, with 11 bases sitting between them. Germline CDR1 is SGHDT and CDR2 is YYEEEE. This CDR3 contains 15 residues.